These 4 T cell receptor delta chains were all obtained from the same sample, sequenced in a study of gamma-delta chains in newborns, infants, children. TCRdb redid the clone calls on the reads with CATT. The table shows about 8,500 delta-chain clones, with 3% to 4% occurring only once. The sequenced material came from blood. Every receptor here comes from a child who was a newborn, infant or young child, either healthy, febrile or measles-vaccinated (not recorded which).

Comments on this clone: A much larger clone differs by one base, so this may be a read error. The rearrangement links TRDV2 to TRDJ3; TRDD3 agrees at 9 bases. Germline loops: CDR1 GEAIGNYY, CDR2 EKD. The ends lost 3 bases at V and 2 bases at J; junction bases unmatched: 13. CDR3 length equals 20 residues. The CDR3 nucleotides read TGTGCCTGTGACGCCGCTTTTGGGGGATATTCGACCTGGGACACCCGACAGATGTTTTTC. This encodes CACDAAFGGYSTWDTRQMFF.

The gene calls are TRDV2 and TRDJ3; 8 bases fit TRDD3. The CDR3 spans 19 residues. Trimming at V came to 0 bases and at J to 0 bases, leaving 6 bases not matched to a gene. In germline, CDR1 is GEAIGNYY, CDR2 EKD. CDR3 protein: CACDTVGDWRSWDTRQMFF. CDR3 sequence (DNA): TGTGCCTGTGACACCGTGGGGGATTGGCGCTCCTGGGACACCCGACAGATGTTTTTC.

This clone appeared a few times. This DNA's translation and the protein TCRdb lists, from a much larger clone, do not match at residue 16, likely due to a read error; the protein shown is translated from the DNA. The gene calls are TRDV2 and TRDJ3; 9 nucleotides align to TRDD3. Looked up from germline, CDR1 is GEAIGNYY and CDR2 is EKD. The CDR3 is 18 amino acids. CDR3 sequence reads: CACDVLGETSWDTRQTFF. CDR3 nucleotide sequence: TGTGCCTGTGACGTACTGGGGGAAACCTCCTGGGACACCCGACAGACGTTTTTC.

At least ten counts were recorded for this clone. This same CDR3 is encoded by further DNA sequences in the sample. CDR3 nucleotides: TGTGCCTGTGATTCGGTGGGGGACCGTAGCTCCTGGGACACCCGACAGATGTTTTTC. It encodes CACDSVGDRSSWDTRQMFF. The rearrangement links TRDV2 to TRDJ3; 7 nucleotides match TRDD3. Germline values: CDR1 GEAIGNYY, CDR2 EKD. The CDR3 covers 19 residues. The J segment lost 0 bases and the V segment lost 4 bases, leaving 11 bases of the junction unmatched.